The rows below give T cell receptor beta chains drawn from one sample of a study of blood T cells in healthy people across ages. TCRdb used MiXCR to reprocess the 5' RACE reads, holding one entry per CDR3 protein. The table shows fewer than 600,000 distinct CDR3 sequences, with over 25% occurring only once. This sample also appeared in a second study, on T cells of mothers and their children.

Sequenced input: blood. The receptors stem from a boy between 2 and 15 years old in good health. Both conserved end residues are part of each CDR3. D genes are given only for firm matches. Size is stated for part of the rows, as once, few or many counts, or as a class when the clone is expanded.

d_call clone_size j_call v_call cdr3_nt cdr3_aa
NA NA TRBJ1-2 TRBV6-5 TGTGCCAGCAGTTACGGGGGAAGTGGGTATGGCTACACCTTC CASSYGGSGYGYTF
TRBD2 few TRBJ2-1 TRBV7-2 TGTGCCAGCAGAGCGGGACTAGCGATGCACAATGAGCAGTTCTTC CASRAGLAMHNEQFF
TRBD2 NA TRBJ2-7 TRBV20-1 TGCAGTGCTAGAGATCTCGAGCGGGGGGCCCTCGAGCAGTACTTC CSARDLERGALEQYF
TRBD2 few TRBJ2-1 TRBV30 TGTGCCTGGACTGGACTAGGACGGGAGTTCTTC CAWTGLGREFF
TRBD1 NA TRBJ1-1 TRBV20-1 TGCAGTGCTGGGGGACAGCCGAACACTGAAGCTTTCTTT CSAGGQPNTEAFF
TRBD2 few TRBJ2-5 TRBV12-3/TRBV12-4 TGTGCCAGCAGATATAGCGGGGGCGTTGAGCAGTACTTC CASRYSGGVEQYF
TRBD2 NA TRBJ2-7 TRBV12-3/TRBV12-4 TGTGCCAGCAGTCTGAAAAGCGGGAGGACGTACGAGCAGTACTTC CASSLKSGRTYEQYF
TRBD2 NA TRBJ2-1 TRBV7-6 TGTGCCAGCAGCGCAACCCGAATTAGCGGGAACAATGAGCAGTTCTTC CASSATRISGNNEQFF
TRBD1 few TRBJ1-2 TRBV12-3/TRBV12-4 TGTGCCAGCACCGCAAGCGGGGGGACAGGAATGTTCTATGGCTACACCTTC CASTASGGTGMFYGYTF
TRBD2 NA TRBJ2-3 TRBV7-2 TGTGCCAGCAGACACGCCGGGACTAGGCCAGATACGCAGTATTTT CASRHAGTRPDTQYF
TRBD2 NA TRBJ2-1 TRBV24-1 TGTGCCACCAGTGACCGGACTAGGCTTAAGTTCTTC CATSDRTRLKFF
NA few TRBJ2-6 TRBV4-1 TGCGCCAGCAGCCATCCTACACTCTCTGGGGCCAACGTCCTGACTTTC CASSHPTLSGANVLTF
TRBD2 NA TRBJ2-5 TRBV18 TGTGCCAGCTCACCCCTTGGACTAGCGGGACAAGAGACCCAGTACTTC CASSPLGLAGQETQYF
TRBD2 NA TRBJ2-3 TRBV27 TGTGCCAGCAGCCCGGGACTATCAAGCACAGATACGCAGTATTTT CASSPGLSSTDTQYF
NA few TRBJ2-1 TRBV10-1 TGCGCCAGCAGTGAGGCCACGACGAGAAGCTACAATGAGCAGTTCTTC CASSEATTRSYNEQFF
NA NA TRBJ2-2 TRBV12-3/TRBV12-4 TGTGCCAGCAGTTTAGCGGTGGCGGGATTCACCGGGGAGCTGTTTTTT CASSLAVAGFTGELFF
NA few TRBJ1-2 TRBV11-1 TGTGCCAGCAGCTTATCGAGTTGGTTGGGGGGATACGCGGGGCCCGACTATGGCTACACCTTC CASSLSSWLGGYAGPDYGYTF
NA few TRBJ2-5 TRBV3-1 TGTGCCAGCAGCCGGACTCAACAAGAGACCCAGTACTTC CASSRTQQETQYF
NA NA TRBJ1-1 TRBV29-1 TGCAGCGTCTACCCAGGGGAGACTGAAGCTTTCTTT CSVYPGETEAFF
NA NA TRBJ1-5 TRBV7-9 TGTGCCAGCAGCTCGGGACTCCATAGCAATCAGCCCCAGCATTTT CASSSGLHSNQPQHF
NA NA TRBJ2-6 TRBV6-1 TGTGCCAGCGCCGAGGGTGAGGGGGCCAACGTCCTGACTTTC CASAEGEGANVLTF
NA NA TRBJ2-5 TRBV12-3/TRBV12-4 TGTGCCAGCAGCCCCGCTAGCCCCCCGGAGACCCAGTACTTC CASSPASPPETQYF
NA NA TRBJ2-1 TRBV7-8 TGTGCCAGCAGCTTACGGGACGGAAGAAACAATGAGCAGTTCTTC CASSLRDGRNNEQFF
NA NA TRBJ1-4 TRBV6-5 TGTGCCAGCAGTTACGAGGGGGGGGAAAAACTGTTTTTT CASSYEGGEKLFF